These T cell receptor beta chains were read from a single sample in a study of glioma-infiltrating T cells after dendritic cell vaccination. Repertoires were generated with immunoSEQ multiplex PCR, while TCRdb's copy carries only in-frame clones and drops some. The sample lists about 95,000 clones; more than 75% were seen once. The starting material was blood, obtained before dendritic cell vaccination. Every receptor here comes from a human donor with glioblastoma. Each CDR3 is given with its conserved first and last residue. Expanded clones get a size class; other rows say once, few or many, or leave the size out.

TRBV5-4	.	TRBJ2-5	CASSRTGGADGETQYF
TRBV19	.	TRBJ1-1	CASSGTQNTEAFF
TRBV2	few	TRBJ1-2	CASSVQGASYGYTF
TRBV4-3	.	TRBJ2-2	CASSQDDGLAEGRELFF
TRBV7-6	.	TRBJ1-6	CASSSLGSYNSPLHF
TRBV7-2	.	TRBJ2-7	CASSLGLAEAYEQYF
TRBV5-1	.	TRBJ2-7	CASSRDSYEQYF
TRBV5-1	.	TRBJ2-5	CASSLGTGTGETQYF
TRBV9	.	TRBJ2-1	CASSVGVSGGRNEQFF
TRBV7-2	.	TRBJ2-7	CASSLQGTYEQYF
TRBV6-1	.	TRBJ2-1	CASSELGQGANEQFF
TRBV4-2	.	TRBJ2-3	CASSQVLAGADTQYF
TRBV5-4	.	TRBJ1-1	CASSFRQSGEAFF
TRBV18	once	TRBJ2-5	CASSPALGETQYF
TRBV6-1	.	TRBJ2-3	CASRPGLPDTQYF
TRBV18	.	TRBJ1-1	CASSALTGWAFF
TRBV2	.	TRBJ1-1	CASRDSFLNTEAFF
TRBV13	.	TRBJ2-7	CASSPEGDRGDYEQYF
TRBV11-3	.	TRBJ1-2	CASSTGQGAYGYTF
TRBV27	.	TRBJ2-2	CASRNLGATGELFF
TRBV12-5	.	TRBJ2-7	CASARTGTYEQYF
TRBV2	.	TRBJ1-5	CASSDPGSRNQPQHF
TRBV6-5	.	TRBJ1-1	CASSPTMVNTEAFF
TRBV2	.	TRBJ2-3	CASSEGLAVSTDTQYF
TRBV5-1	.	TRBJ1-6	CASSLSTGESPLHF
TRBV5-1	.	TRBJ2-3	CASSASGGSLTDTQYF
TRBV5-6	.	TRBJ1-4	CASSRGPPRVDEKLFF
TRBV7-9	few	TRBJ2-7	CASSYADSYYEQYF
TRBV9	.	TRBJ2-3	CASSVGAGASTDTQYF
TRBV29-1	few	TRBJ1-2	CSVLGIQGAGYTF
TRBV5-1	.	TRBJ2-5	CASSRYRGQETQYF
TRBV29-1	once	TRBJ2-5	CSVEAPATVESRTQYF
TRBV19	.	TRBJ1-2	CASRAGGQGNYGYTF
TRBV7-9	.	TRBJ2-1	CASSSAGTIVEQFF
TRBV18	.	TRBJ2-7	CASSPLGSYEQYF
TRBV5-4	.	TRBJ2-1	CASSLAALAGGNEQFF
TRBV6-5	.	TRBJ1-2	CASSYVGDGYTF
TRBV6-6	few	TRBJ1-2	CASSYSQPSYGYTF
TRBV29-1	.	TRBJ2-1	CSVEHVAGYNEQFF
TRBV5-1	few	TRBJ1-6	CASSLGTGGPYNSPLHF
TRBV30	.	.	CAWVGGTRSYEQYF
TRBV6-5	.	TRBJ1-2	CASSRDRASGYTF
TRBV5-6	.	TRBJ1-1	CASSLTGIVAFF
TRBV2	.	TRBJ2-5	CASGTGLETQYF
TRBV28	.	TRBJ1-5	CAQGYSNQPQHF
TRBV19	.	TRBJ1-3	CASGDRGGVGNTIYF
TRBV29-1	once	TRBJ1-4	CSGTAGNEKLFF
TRBV30	once	TRBJ1-2	CAWLRDSYGYTF